The clone carrying this T cell receptor (beta chain) was seen a single time. With ten immunoSEQ deep assay plates, unsorted PBMC DNA underwent sequencing. The assay was immunoSEQ multiplex PCR, and TCRdb's table has in-frame clones only and misses some. The sample comprises 450,000 to 600,000 clones, about four fifths of which are singletons, and roughly 13% rests with the top ten. The data originate from a study of shared clonotypes between healthy human individuals. The CDR3 is 16 amino acids. Germline loops: CDR1 LGHNA, CDR2 YNFKEQ. V was trimmed by 1 base and J by 4 bases, leaving 16 bases between them.

The sequenced sample consisted of PBMCs. This clonotype was obtained from a woman in her thirties or forties in good health. Some clones in this sample may be carry-over from other donors' samples. The gene calls are TRBV4-2 and TRBJ1-2; TRBD1 is a possible D gene (6 bases). CDR3 in amino acids: CASSQGGAGMSYGYTF. The CDR3 nucleotides read TGTGCCAGCAGCCAAGGGGGGGCAGGGATGAGCTATGGCTACACCTTC.